One sample yielded the 5 T cell receptor beta chains listed below, sequenced in a study of blood T cell repertoires in COVID-19. Produced via immunoSEQ multiplex PCR; TCRdb's table is partial and in-frame only. Among around 60,000 clones, roughly 84% were seen once, and the ten largest hold roughly 3.5%. Sequenced: peripheral blood. The receptor set was obtained from a man between 65 and 80 years old with acute or convalescent COVID-19.

The chain links TRBV2 to TRBJ1-4, with D possibly matching TRBD1 (6 bases). The CDR3 consists of 14 residues. Germline CDR1 SNHLY, CDR2 FYNNEI. Trimming shortened V by 3 bases and J by 5 bases, and 10 bases separated the two germline ends. DNA for the CDR3: TGTGCCAGCAGTGATGACAGGCTGAATGAAAAACTGTTTTTT. Amino acids: CASSDDRLNEKLFF.

The chain has TRBV10-3 and TRBJ1-1; TRBD1 matches 7 bases. The CDR3 is 15 residues long. The V segment lost 5 bases and the J segment 0 bases; nucleotides outside the gene matches: 6. CDR1 and CDR2 from the germline V gene are ENHRY and SYGVKD. The CDR3 loop is CAISTAGTVNTEAFF. DNA of the CDR3: TGTGCCATCAGTACTGCCGGGACAGTGAACACTGAAGCTTTCTTT.

This chain connects TRBV9 to TRBJ2-3; D is unclear. This CDR3 contains 21 residues. Germline V gene lookup returns CDR1 SGDLS and CDR2 YYNGEE. The V gene lost 4 bases and the J gene lost 3 bases, with 33 bases spanning the gap. The CDR3 spells CASSFPSSPLVDKKNTDTQYF. CDR3 coding DNA: TGTGCCAGCAGCTTCCCTTCGTCCCCCCTGGTAGACAAGAAGAATACAGATACGCAGTATTTT.

The chain combines TRBV5-1 with TRBJ2-2; no definite D call. The CDR3 spans 14 residues. Germline V lookup: CDR1 SGHRS, CDR2 YFSETQ. V was pared by 9 bases and J by 4 bases, with 16 bases between. The CDR3 sequence is CATAATGSTGELFF. The CDR3 DNA sequence: TGCGCCACCGCAGCCACGGGTAGCACCGGGGAGCTGTTTTTT.

The genes are TRBV5-1 and TRBJ1-1; 7 bases are a match to TRBD1. The CDR3 is 14 amino acids. V lost 2 bases to trimming and J lost 6 bases; unmatched junction nucleotides: 7. CDR1 is SGHRS, CDR2 YFSETQ, per germline. Here the CDR3 DNA reads TGCGCCAGCAGCTTTATAGACAGGGTGTCTGAAGCTTTCTTT. This codes for CASSFIDRVSEAFF.